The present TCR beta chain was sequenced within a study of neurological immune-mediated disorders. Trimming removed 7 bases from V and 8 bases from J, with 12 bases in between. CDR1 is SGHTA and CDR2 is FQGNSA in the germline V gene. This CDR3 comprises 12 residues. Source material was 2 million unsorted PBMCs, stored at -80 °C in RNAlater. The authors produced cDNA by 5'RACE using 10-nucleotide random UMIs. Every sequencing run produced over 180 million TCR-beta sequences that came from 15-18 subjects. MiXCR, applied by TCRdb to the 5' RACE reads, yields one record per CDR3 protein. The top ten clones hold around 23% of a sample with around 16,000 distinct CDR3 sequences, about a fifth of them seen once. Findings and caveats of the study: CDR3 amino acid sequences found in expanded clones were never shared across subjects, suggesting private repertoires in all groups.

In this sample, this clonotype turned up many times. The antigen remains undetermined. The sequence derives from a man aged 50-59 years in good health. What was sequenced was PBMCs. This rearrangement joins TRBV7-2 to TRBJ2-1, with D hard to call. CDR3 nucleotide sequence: TGTGCCAGCATCTCCCGGGTCCATGAGCAGTTCTTC. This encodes CASISRVHEQFF.